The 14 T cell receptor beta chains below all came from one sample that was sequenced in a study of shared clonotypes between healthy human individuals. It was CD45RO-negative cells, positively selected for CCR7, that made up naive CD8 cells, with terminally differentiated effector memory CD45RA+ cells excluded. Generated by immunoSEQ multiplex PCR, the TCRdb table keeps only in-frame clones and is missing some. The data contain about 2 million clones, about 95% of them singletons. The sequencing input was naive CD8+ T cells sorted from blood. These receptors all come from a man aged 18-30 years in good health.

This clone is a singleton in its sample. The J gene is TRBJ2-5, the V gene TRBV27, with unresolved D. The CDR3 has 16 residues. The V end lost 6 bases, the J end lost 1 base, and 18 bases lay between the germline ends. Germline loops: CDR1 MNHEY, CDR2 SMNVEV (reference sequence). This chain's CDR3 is CASSRLRAVGQETQYF. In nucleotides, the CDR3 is TGTGCCAGCAGCCGCCTCCGCGCGGTCGGCCAAGAGACCCAGTACTTC.

The DNA for the CDR3 is TGTGCCAGCAGCTTAGAGTCAGGGTTCGAGCAGTACTTC. Its translation is CASSLESGFEQYF. The genes are TRBV7-8 and TRBJ2-7, with D possibly matching TRBD1 (5 bases). V was pared by 1 base and J by 6 bases, with 10 bases between. Germline V gene data show CDR1 as SGHVS and CDR2 as FQNEAQ. The CDR3 runs to 13 residues.

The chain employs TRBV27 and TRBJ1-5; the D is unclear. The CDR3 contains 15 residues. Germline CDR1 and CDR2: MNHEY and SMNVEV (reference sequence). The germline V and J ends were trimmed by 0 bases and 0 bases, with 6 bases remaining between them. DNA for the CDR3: TGTGCCAGCAGTTTATCTAGGAATAGCAATCAGCCCCAGCATTTT. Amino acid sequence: CASSLSRNSNQPQHF.

Here the CDR3 reads CASSHRENYEQYF. The CDR3 nucleotides read TGTGCCAGCAGCCACAGGGAGAACTACGAGCAGTACTTC. The genes are TRBV7-9 and TRBJ2-7, with D perhaps matching TRBD1 (6 bases). V was shortened by 5 bases and J by 3 bases, with 11 bases between the two germline ends. From germline, CDR1 is SEHNR and CDR2 FQNEAQ (reference sequence). The CDR3 has 13 amino acids. Combining the CDR3 with reference TRBV7-9 and TRBJ2-7 gives the whole variable domain DTGVSQNPRHKITKRGQNVTFRCDPISEHNRLYWYRQTLGQGPEFLTYFQNEAQLEKSRLLSDRFSAERPKGSFSTLEIQRTEQGDSAMYLCASSHRENYEQYFGPGTRLTVT.

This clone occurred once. CDR3 sequence reads: CASSFSGPSYNEQFF. DNA of the CDR3: TGTGCCAGCAGTTTTAGCGGACCTTCCTACAATGAGCAGTTCTTC. The V gene is TRBV6-6, the J gene TRBJ2-1, with D perhaps matching TRBD2 (6 bases). Germline CDR1 is MNHNY and CDR2 is SVGAGI (reference sequence). Trimming shortened V by 4 bases and J by 1 base, and 11 bases separated the two germline ends. The CDR3 spans 15 residues.

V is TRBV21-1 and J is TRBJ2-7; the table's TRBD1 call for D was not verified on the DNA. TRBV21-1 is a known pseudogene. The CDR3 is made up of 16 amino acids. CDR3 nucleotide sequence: TGTGCCAGCAGCAGCGGTAGAGGACAGGGAAGCTACGAGCAGTACTTC. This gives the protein CASSSGRGQGSYEQYF.

For the CDR3, the DNA is TGTGCCAGCAGCGTTGGGGCTCTGGGGACCAACGTCCTGACTTTC. It yields the protein CASSVGALGTNVLTF. The chain carries TRBV9 and TRBJ2-6, with D perhaps matching TRBD1 (5 bases). Germline V gene data show CDR1 as SGDLS and CDR2 as YYNGEE. This CDR3 comprises 15 residues. The V gene lost 2 bases and the J gene lost 8 bases, with 14 bases spanning the gap.

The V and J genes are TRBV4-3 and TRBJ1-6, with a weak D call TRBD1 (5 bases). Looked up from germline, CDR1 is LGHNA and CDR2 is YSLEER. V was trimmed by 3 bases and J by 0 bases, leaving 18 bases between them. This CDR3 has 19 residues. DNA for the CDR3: TGCGCCAGCAGCCACCCGCTGGACACTGCGAGCTCCTATAATTCACCCCTCCACTTT. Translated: CASSHPLDTASSYNSPLHF.

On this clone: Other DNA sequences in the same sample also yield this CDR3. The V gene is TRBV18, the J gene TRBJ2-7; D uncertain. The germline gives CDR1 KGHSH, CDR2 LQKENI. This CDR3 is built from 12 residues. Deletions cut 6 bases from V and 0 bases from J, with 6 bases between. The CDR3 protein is CASSPDSYEQYF. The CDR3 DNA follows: TGTGCCAGCTCGCCCGACTCCTACGAGCAGTACTTC.

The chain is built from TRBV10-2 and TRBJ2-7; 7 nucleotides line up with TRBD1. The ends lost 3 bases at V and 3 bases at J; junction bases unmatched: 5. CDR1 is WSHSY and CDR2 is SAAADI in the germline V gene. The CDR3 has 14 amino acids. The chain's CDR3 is CASSDRGLGYEQYF. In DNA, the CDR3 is TGCGCCAGCAGTGACAGGGGGTTGGGCTACGAGCAGTACTTC.

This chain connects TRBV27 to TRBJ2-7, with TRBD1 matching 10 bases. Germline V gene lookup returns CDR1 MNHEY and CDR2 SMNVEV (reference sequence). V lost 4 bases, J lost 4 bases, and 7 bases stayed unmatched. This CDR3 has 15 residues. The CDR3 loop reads CASSSIGTGEYEQYF. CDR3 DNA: TGTGCCAGCAGTTCTATCGGGACAGGGGAATACGAGCAGTACTTC.

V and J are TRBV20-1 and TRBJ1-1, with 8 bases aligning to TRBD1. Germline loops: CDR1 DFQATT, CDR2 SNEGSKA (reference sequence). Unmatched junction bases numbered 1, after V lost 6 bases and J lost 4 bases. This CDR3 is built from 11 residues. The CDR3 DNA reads TGCAGTGCGGACAGGGTCACTGAAGCTTTCTTT. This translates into CSADRVTEAFF.

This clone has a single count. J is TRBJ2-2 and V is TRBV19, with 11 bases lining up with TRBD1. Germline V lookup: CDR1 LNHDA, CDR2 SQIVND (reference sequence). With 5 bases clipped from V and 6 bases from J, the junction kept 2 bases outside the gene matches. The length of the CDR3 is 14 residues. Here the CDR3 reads CASSLGQGAGELFF. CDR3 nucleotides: TGTGCCAGTAGTCTGGGACAGGGGGCCGGGGAGCTGTTTTTT.

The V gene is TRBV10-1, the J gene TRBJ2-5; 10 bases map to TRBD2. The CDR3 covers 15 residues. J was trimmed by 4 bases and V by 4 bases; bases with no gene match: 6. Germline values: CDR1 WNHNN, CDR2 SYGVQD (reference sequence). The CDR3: CASSALAGAGETQYF. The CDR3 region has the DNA TGCGCCAGCAGTGCTCTAGCGGGAGCGGGAGAGACCCAGTACTTC.